This T cell receptor beta chain is from a study of T cell responses to AZD1222 COVID-19 vaccine. Points from the study as a whole: After two AZD1222 doses, spike-specific TCR breadth and depth rose versus day 0. Vaccine-associated CD4 TCRs spanned spike, dominant at 160-218 and 743-854.

Using immunoSEQ multiplex PCR, the repertoire was profiled, and TCRdb retains in-frame clones only, with some absent. The sample consists of approximately 150,000 clones, 91% of them appearing once. This clone was detected only a few times. The antigen remains undetermined. Trimming pared 1 base from V and 3 bases from J, leaving 9 bases between. Germline CDR1 and CDR2: SGHAT and FQNNGV. The CDR3 has 14 residues. Second doses were pooled across both intervals (about 4 or about 12 weeks). This specimen consisted of peripheral blood, obtained 28 days after the second AZD1222 dose. The receptor was derived from an adult who received the AZD1222 COVID-19 vaccine. This chain links TRBV11-2 with TRBJ2-5; D uncertain. CDR3 in amino acids: CASSLASRKETQYF. For the CDR3, the DNA is TGTGCCAGCAGCTTAGCCTCCAGGAAAGAGACCCAGTACTTC.